In its sample, the clone carrying this TCR beta chain was seen once. Its target is unknown. These data are taken from a study of cytomegalovirus exposure and HLA in healthy donors. Study conclusions and caveats: Cytomegalovirus status was reportedly diagnosed by the classifier with high sensitivity and specificity. The authors enumerated 150 to 200 TCR beta chains as linked to cytomegalovirus. Generally TCR sequences proved uncommon, though certain public TCRs appeared in numerous donors. Researchers reported that a few CMV-associated chains were confirmed in vitro as CMV antigen-specific.

V lost 0 bases, J lost 3 bases, and 11 bases lay in between. The CDR3 length is 14 residues. Germline values: CDR1 SQVTM, CDR2 ANQGSEA. Using immunoSEQ multiplex PCR, the repertoire was profiled, and TCRdb retains in-frame clones only, with some absent. The repertoire includes about 160,000 clones, roughly 96% of them detected once, and around 0.9% sits in the top ten. This receptor was obtained from a woman younger than 35 in good health and CMV-seronegative. The chain is built from TRBV29-1 and TRBJ1-2, with a weak D call TRBD1 (6 bases). Sequencing input: PBMCs. The CDR3 here is CSVEEAGEYYGYTF. DNA for the CDR3: TGCAGCGTTGAAGAGGCAGGGGAGTACTATGGCTACACCTTC.